The clone carrying this T cell receptor (beta chain) appeared once. What it recognizes is unknown. Germline trimming cut 3 bases from V and 3 bases from J; bases unmatched to any gene: 3. The CDR3 spans 14 residues. Germline-derived CDR1 and CDR2 are DFQATT and SNEGSKA (reference sequence). The data stem from a study of post-analysis software for immune sequencing data. The TCR beta cDNA libraries carried unique molecular identifiers. TCRdb re-called the PCR reads with MiXCR, one entry per CDR3 protein. This sample has 650,000 to 900,000 distinct CDR3 sequences; 35% to 55% occur once, and the top ten carry over 4.5%. General study findings and limits: In patients, TRBV5-6, TRBV5-1 and TRBV20-1 belonged to about five TRBV segments found more frequently than in controls. Significantly decreased normalized Chao1 diversity was recorded for multiple sclerosis patients relative to controls.

Sample: blood. The rearrangement joins TRBV20-1 to TRBJ2-3, with 10 bases matching TRBD2. The sequence was obtained from a girl aged 10 to 17 with multiple sclerosis. The CDR3 here is CSASTSGMTDTQYF. DNA for the CDR3: TGCAGTGCTAGTACTAGCGGGATGACAGATACGCAGTATTTT.